The TCR beta chain described here comes from a study of blood T cell repertoires in COVID-19. Profiling relied on immunoSEQ multiplex PCR, and the TCRdb table lists in-frame clones only, not all of them. The data contain fewer than 250,000 clones, approximately 86% of them singletons. CDR1 and CDR2 from the germline V gene are MNHEY and SVGAGI. This CDR3 region has 15 residues. J was trimmed by 4 bases and V by 6 bases; bases with no gene match: 10. This sequence originates from a man in his 60s with acute or convalescent COVID-19. Sequenced input: peripheral blood. The chain combines TRBV6-5 with TRBJ1-2; 8 bases match TRBD1. In DNA form, the CDR3 reads TGTGCCAGCAGGCCAGGGGGCGCGGAAGGCTATGGCTACACCTTC. This sequence encodes CASRPGGAEGYGYTF.